The 18 T cell receptor beta chains given below trace back to one sample, sequenced in a study of T cell repertoires and Cas9 in healthy adults. Sequencing used immunoSEQ multiplex PCR; TCRdb keeps in-frame clones, though not all of them. The sample gives 13,000 to 15,000 clones, approximately 92% of which show up once; approximately 1.5% is in the top ten. What was sequenced was Tregs (CD4+, CD25+, CD127-, CD137-, CD154-) from PBMCs; culture status not recorded. Every receptor here comes from a human donor in good health.

The chain carries TRBV18 and TRBJ1-1, with 8 positions matching TRBD1. J lost 4 bases, V lost 2 bases, and 0 bases had no gene match. Per the germline V gene, CDR1 is KGHSH and CDR2 is LQKENI. The CDR3 loop spans 13 amino acids. This CDR3 reads CASSPGQGTEAFF. The CDR3 coding sequence is TGTGCCAGCTCACCAGGACAGGGCACTGAAGCTTTCTTT.

This chain links TRBV5-3 with TRBJ2-1; 12 bases match TRBD2. TRBV5-3 is an ORF, and what it does is uncertain. J was trimmed by 0 bases and V by 3 bases; bases with no gene match: 4. The CDR3 extends over 17 amino acids. CDR3 coding DNA: TGTGCCAGAAGCTGTACTAGCGGGGGGTACTCCTACAATGAGCAGTTCTTC. It is translated as CARSCTSGGYSYNEQFF.

The CDR3 bases are TGTGCCACCAGCAGATCGGGGAGCGGGAGGCGTTATGAGCAGTTCTTC. This gives the protein CATSRSGSGRRYEQFF. This chain links TRBV15 with TRBJ2-1, with 9 positions matching TRBD2. The CDR3 length is 16 residues. The germline V gene has CDR1 LNHNV and CDR2 YYDKDF (reference sequence). Unmatched junction bases numbered 10, after V lost 2 bases and J lost 8 bases.

The J gene is TRBJ1-3, the V gene TRBV11-2, with D possibly being TRBD1 (5 bases). Trimming removed 2 bases from V and 2 bases from J, with 7 bases in between. The CDR3 contains 14 residues. CDR1 and CDR2 from the germline V gene are SGHAT and FQNNGV. The chain's CDR3 is CASSLLRAGNTIYF. The CDR3 DNA reads TGTGCCAGCAGCTTACTCAGGGCTGGAAACACCATATATTTT.

This chain uses TRBV7-3 with TRBJ1-1; the D gene is possibly TRBD1 (5 bases). Deletions cut 3 bases from V and 6 bases from J, with 14 bases between. CDR1 and CDR2 (germline): SGHTA, FQGTGA. CDR3 length: 14 residues. This CDR3 reads CASSFSGRDSEAFF. CDR3 coding DNA: TGTGCCAGCAGCTTCTCGGGGCGGGATTCTGAAGCTTTCTTT.

V usage is TRBV18 and J usage is TRBJ2-2; no definite D call. Trimming cost V 2 bases and J 7 bases, with 8 bases left between them. Germline values: CDR1 KGHSH, CDR2 LQKENI. The CDR3 has 13 amino acids. For the CDR3, the DNA is TGTGCCAGCTCACCAGTCGCCCGCGGGGAGCTGTTTTTT. This encodes CASSPVARGELFF.

This sequence joins TRBV2 and TRBJ2-1; tentatively, D is TRBD2 (6 bases). Germline V gives CDR1 SNHLY, CDR2 FYNNEI. The CDR3 has 14 residues. Trimming cost V 5 bases and J 7 bases, with 15 bases left between them. The CDR3 region is CASSLSRGGNEQFF. CDR3 in DNA: TGTGCCAGCAGTCTATCTAGGGGAGGTAATGAGCAGTTCTTC.

The chain joins TRBV9 to TRBJ2-2, with D tentatively TRBD1 (6 bases). Germline assignment: CDR1 SGDLS and CDR2 YYNGEE. This CDR3 is 13 amino acids long. The V gene lost 5 bases and the J gene lost 6 bases, with 11 bases spanning the gap. The CDR3 region is CASRRGGSGELFF. CDR3 bases: TGTGCCAGCAGGAGAGGGGGTTCCGGGGAGCTGTTTTTT.

The rearrangement links TRBV5-4 to TRBJ2-1; the D is unclear. Germline V CDR1 and CDR2: SGHNT, YYREEE (reference sequence). V shed 2 bases and J shed 5 bases, with 8 bases lying between them. The CDR3 extends over 13 amino acids. This CDR3 is CASSFPLNNEQFF. The CDR3 DNA follows: TGTGCCAGCAGCTTCCCCTTGAACAATGAGCAGTTCTTC.

This clone was observed once. The chain is built from TRBV10-3 and TRBJ2-2; possible D gene TRBD2, 5 bases. V lost 6 bases and J lost 6, with 11 bases in between. Germline CDR1 reads ENHRY; CDR2 reads SYGVKD. CDR3 length equals 13 residues. The CDR3 DNA follows: TGTGCCATCAGATTAATGGAGGCCGGGGAGCTGTTTTTT. Translating gives CAIRLMEAGELFF.

The rearrangement links TRBV5-1 to TRBJ2-4; 7 nucleotides align to TRBD1. Unmatched junction bases numbered 2, after V lost 2 bases and J lost 0 bases. The CDR3 has 15 amino acids. The germline gives CDR1 SGHRS, CDR2 YFSETQ. CDR3 amino acids: CASSLQGSAKNIQYF. The CDR3 nucleotides read TGCGCCAGCAGCTTACAGGGGTCAGCCAAAAACATTCAGTACTTC.

Turning to this clone: Other DNA sequences in the sample encode the same CDR3. The CDR3 DNA reads TGTGCTAGCGCCGAGGGGGCAACTAATGAAAAACTGTTTTTT. Protein: CASAEGATNEKLFF. V usage is TRBV12-5 and J usage is TRBJ1-4; D might be TRBD1 (6 bases). CDR1 is LGHNT, CDR2 FRNRAP, per germline. V dropped 9 bases and J dropped 0 bases, with 11 bases sitting between them. This CDR3 has 14 residues.

The chain joins TRBV6-6 to TRBJ2-7; D gene uncertain. Trimming stripped 6 bases from V and 0 bases from J, with 9 bases between. Per germline, CDR1 MNHNY and CDR2 SVGAGI (reference sequence). The CDR3 covers 13 residues. CDR3: CASRRPTSYEQYF. CDR3 sequence (DNA): TGTGCCAGCAGGCGGCCAACCTCCTACGAGCAGTACTTC.

The J gene is TRBJ2-1, the V gene TRBV28; a weak D match, TRBD2 (5 bases). Trimming pared 3 bases from V and 5 bases from J, leaving 14 bases between. The CDR3 has 15 residues. Germline CDR1 reads MDHEN; CDR2 reads SYDVKM. The CDR3 reads CASSFRTPPNNEQFF. CDR3 sequence (DNA): TGTGCCAGCAGTTTTCGGACTCCGCCAAACAATGAGCAGTTCTTC.

The chain combines TRBV19 with TRBJ1-1, with no clear D. Per germline, CDR1 LNHDA and CDR2 SQIVND (reference sequence). The CDR3 has 13 amino acids. The V end was cut by 3 bases, the J end by 6 bases, with 11 bases between. This chain's CDR3 is CASSMWGGAEAFF. In DNA, the CDR3 is TGTGCCAGTAGTATGTGGGGAGGTGCTGAAGCTTTCTTT.

J is TRBJ2-1 and V is TRBV21-1; the D call TRBD2 from the table was never checked on the DNA. TRBV21-1 is a pseudogene. This CDR3 has 18 amino acids. The DNA for the CDR3 is TGTGCCAGCAGCAAAGTAGGGACTAGCGGGACGAGATACAATGAGCAGTTCTTC. Translating gives CASSKVGTSGTRYNEQFF.

The chain carries TRBV28 and TRBJ1-2; a possible D gene is TRBD1 (5 bases). The CDR3 sequence is 13 residues long. Trimming cost V 3 bases and J 14 bases, with 19 bases left between them. Germline lookup yields CDR1 MDHEN and CDR2 SYDVKM. The CDR3 sequence: CASSFTGPMAKTF. The CDR3 DNA sequence: TGTGCCAGCAGTTTTACAGGTCCCATGGCTAAGACCTTC.

The CDR3 here is CASSLVTYEQYF. The CDR3 DNA follows: TGTGCCAGCAGCTTAGTTACCTACGAGCAGTACTTC. The V call is TRBV7-2, the J call TRBJ2-7, with D unresolved. V lost 1 base, J lost 2 bases, and 3 bases lay in between. There are 12 residues in the CDR3. Germline V CDR1 and CDR2: SGHTA, FQGNSA.